This is a list of T cell receptor beta chains from one sample in a study of PD-1 blockade in classical Hodgkin lymphoma. The protocol was immunoSEQ multiplex PCR, while the TCRdb copy is restricted to in-frame clones and leaves out a portion. The sample consists of more than 9,500 clones, roughly 84% of them appearing once. The sequencing here drew on CD8+ T cells from blood, taken before the fourth cycle of nivolumab. The receptors were sampled from a human donor with classical Hodgkin lymphoma. The donor label of this sample is uncertain. CDR3s include the opening cysteine and the closing phenylalanine or tryptophan. The D gene is left open where the match is weak. Clone size is shown for a subset of rows, as once, few, many or a class of expanded clone.

CDR3 length | D gene | J gene | clone size | V gene | CDR3 protein | CDR3 DNA
16 | . | TRBJ1-4 | . | TRBV7-9 | CASSFNLGATNEKLFF | TGTGCCAGCAGCTTTAATCTGGGCGCAACTAATGAAAAACTGTTTTTT
16 | TRBD2 | TRBJ2-1 | . | TRBV27 | CASSSLAGHSYNEQFF | TGTGCCAGCAGTTCCCTAGCGGGCCACTCCTACAATGAGCAGTTCTTC
14 | TRBD2 | TRBJ2-3 | . | TRBV2 | CASLLAGPTDTQYF | TGTGCCAGCTTGCTAGCGGGGCCCACAGATACGCAGTATTTT
14 | . | TRBJ1-1 | once | TRBV4-3 | CASSQAGALSEAFF | TGCGCCAGCAGCCAAGCAGGGGCCCTATCTGAAGCTTTCTTT
13 | TRBD1 | TRBJ1-1 | . | TRBV10-3 | CARPGQLNTEAFF | TGTGCCCGACCGGGACAGTTGAACACTGAAGCTTTCTTT
17 | TRBD2 | TRBJ2-1 | . | TRBV18 | CASSPELAGAPYNEQFF | TGTGCCAGCTCACCAGAACTAGCGGGAGCCCCCTACAATGAGCAGTTCTTC
13 | . | TRBJ2-5 | . | TRBV9 | CASSAWDEETQYF | TGTGCCAGCAGCGCGTGGGACGAAGAGACCCAGTACTTC
14 | . | TRBJ1-1 | . | TRBV14 | CASSQDGYGTEAFF | TGTGCCAGCAGCCAAGATGGGTACGGCACTGAAGCTTTCTTT
13 | . | TRBJ1-2 | . | TRBV28 | CASSFGGSYGYTF | TGTGCCAGCAGTTTCGGGGGGAGCTATGGCTACACCTTC
16 | TRBD1 | TRBJ1-1 | . | TRBV7-9 | CASDGLQGGTNTEAFF | TGTGCCAGCGATGGGTTACAGGGGGGAACGAACACTGAAGCTTTCTTT
14 | TRBD2 | TRBJ2-1 | . | TRBV10-2 | CASSGTSDYNEQFF | TGCGCCAGCAGTGGGACTAGTGACTACAATGAGCAGTTCTTC
15 | TRBD2 | TRBJ2-3 | once | TRBV13 | CASSPGLAGGDTQYF | TGTGCCAGCAGCCCCGGACTAGCGGGAGGAGATACGCAGTATTTT
14 | . | TRBJ1-1 | . | TRBV15 | CATSRAWGDTEAFF | TGTGCCACCAGCAGAGCTTGGGGGGACACTGAAGCTTTCTTT
14 | . | TRBJ1-6 | . | TRBV27 | CASSFGQKNSPLHF | TGTGCCAGCAGTTTCGGTCAGAAGAATTCACCCCTCCACTTT
11 | . | TRBJ1-1 | . | TRBV4-2 | CASSQNTEAFF | TGTGCCAGCAGCCAGAACACTGAAGCTTTCTTT
14 | . | TRBJ2-1 | . | TRBV6-5 | CASRNRWLGDEQFF | TGTGCCAGCAGAAATCGCTGGCTAGGCGATGAGCAGTTCTTC
15 | TRBD2 | TRBJ2-1 | . | TRBV7-9 | CASSLSGGPGNEQFF | TGTGCCAGCAGCTTGTCGGGAGGGCCGGGGAATGAGCAGTTCTTC
15 | TRBD2 | TRBJ2-7 | . | TRBV7-9 | CASSGGTSGIYEQYF | TGTGCCAGCAGCGGCGGGACTAGCGGGATCTACGAGCAGTACTTC
12 | . | TRBJ2-3 | . | TRBV28 | CASSTGVDTQYF | TGTGCCAGCAGTACGGGGGTAGATACGCAGTATTTT
14 | TRBD1 | TRBJ1-5 | . | TRBV25-1 | CASSEGTGFQPQHF | TGTGCCAGCAGTGAGGGGACAGGTTTTCAGCCCCAGCATTTT
16 | . | TRBJ1-5 | few | TRBV27 | CASSLSGGNGNQPQHF | TGTGCCAGCAGTTTATCAGGAGGGAATGGCAATCAGCCCCAGCATTTT
15 | TRBD1 | TRBJ1-1 | . | TRBV19 | CASSPYGTANTEAFF | TGTGCCAGTAGTCCCTACGGGACAGCGAACACTGAAGCTTTCTTT
13 | . | TRBJ1-2 | . | TRBV5-1 | CASSLGGAYGYTF | TGCGCCAGCAGCTTGGGGGGGGCCTATGGCTACACCTTC
16 | TRBD2 | TRBJ2-7 | . | TRBV9 | CASSLPGLAGRDEQYF | TGTGCCAGCAGCCTACCGGGACTAGCGGGACGCGATGAGCAGTACTTC
15 | TRBD1 | TRBJ2-7 | . | TRBV7-8 | CASSLRQGPSYEQYF | TGTGCCAGCAGCCTCAGACAGGGGCCCTCCTACGAGCAGTACTTC
11 | . | TRBJ1-2 | . | TRBV6-5 | CASERDGGYTF | TGTGCCAGTGAACGCGATGGTGGCTACACCTTC
15 | . | TRBJ2-3 | . | TRBV15 | CATSSLGPSTDTQYF | TGTGCCACCAGCAGTCTAGGGCCTAGCACAGATACGCAGTATTTT
15 | . | TRBJ1-5 | . | TRBV10-2 | CASSVSASSNQPQHF | TGCGCCAGCAGTGTGTCAGCGTCTAGCAATCAGCCCCAGCATTTT
15 | . | TRBJ2-2 | . | TRBV28 | CASSFGTANTGELFF | TGTGCCAGCAGTTTTGGGACTGCGAACACCGGGGAGCTGTTTTTT
14 | TRBD1 | TRBJ1-1 | medium-sized | TRBV19 | CASSLYQGAPVGFF | TGTGCCAGTAGTTTATATCAGGGGGCTCCGGTTGGTTTCTTT
16 | TRBD1 | TRBJ2-7 | once | TRBV5-5 | CASSYRPTGSSYEQYF | TGTGCCAGCAGCTATAGACCGACAGGGAGCTCCTACGAGCAGTACTTC